Following are 8 T cell receptor beta chains from one sample sequenced in a study of blood T cell repertoires in COVID-19. Using immunoSEQ multiplex PCR, the repertoire was profiled, and TCRdb retains in-frame clones only, with some absent. The sample contains around 60,000 clones, 85% of which appear only once. The sequenced material came from peripheral blood. Every receptor here comes from a man aged 65 to 79 with acute or convalescent COVID-19.

The rearrangement joins TRBV4-2 to TRBJ1-6; 7 positions agree with TRBD1. Germline CDR1 reads LGHNA; CDR2 reads YNFKEQ. This CDR3 has 15 amino acids. The V gene end was trimmed by 0 bases and the J gene end by 9 bases; junction bases not matched to a gene: 5. The CDR3 here is CASSQDRDRRSPLHF. CDR3 DNA: TGTGCCAGCAGCCAAGATCGGGACAGACGTTCACCCCTCCACTTT.

The chain uses TRBV12-3 or TRBV12-4 and TRBJ1-6; D uncertain. Trimming left V 3 bases short and J 6 bases short, with 6 bases between. The CDR3 is 13 amino acids. The CDR3 loop is CASSFSGNSPLHF. In DNA, the CDR3 is TGTGCCAGCAGTTTTAGCGGTAATTCACCCCTCCACTTT.

The rearrangement uses TRBV5-8 and TRBJ1-5; D is unclear. Germline V gene data show CDR1 as SGHTS and CDR2 as YDEGEE. The CDR3 runs 14 residues. Trimming took off 0 bases at V and 5 bases at J, with 9 bases between the two ends. The CDR3 spells CASSLVSGDQPQHF. The CDR3 region has the DNA TGTGCCAGCAGCTTGGTCAGTGGAGATCAGCCCCAGCATTTT.

The chain recombines TRBV5-5 with TRBJ1-4, with 8 bases fitting TRBD1. CDR3 length equals 15 residues. CDR1 and CDR2 from the germline V gene are SGHKS and YYEKEE (reference sequence). J gave up 4 bases and V 4 bases, and 6 bases lay outside the gene matches. CDR3 protein: CASSTNRGSNEKLFF. For the CDR3, the DNA is TGTGCCAGCAGCACAAACAGGGGGAGTAATGAAAAACTGTTTTTT. The variable domain in full, completed from reference TRBV5-5 and TRBJ1-4, reads DAGVTQSPTHLIKTRGQQVTLRCSPISGHKSVSWYQQVLGQGPQFIFQYYEKEERGRGNFPDRFSARQFPNYSSELNVNALLLGDSALYLCASSTNRGSNEKLFFGSGTQLSVL.

This clone has a single count. This chain uses TRBV10-3 with TRBJ2-1; weak D call: TRBD2 (5 bases). Germline loops: CDR1 ENHRY, CDR2 SYGVKD. V dropped 7 bases and J dropped 0 bases, with 7 bases sitting between them. The CDR3 totals 13 residues. CDR3 protein: CAITGSSYNEQFF. CDR3 nucleotides: TGTGCCATCACTGGGAGCTCCTACAATGAGCAGTTCTTC.

The chain employs TRBV29-1 and TRBJ1-2; 9 bases agree with TRBD1. The germline CDR1 and CDR2 sequences are SQVTM and ANQGSEA. With V trimmed by 7 bases and J by 6 bases, 9 bases remained unmatched. CDR3 length: 13 residues. CDR3: CSERDREGDGYTF. CDR3 DNA sequence: TGCAGCGAGAGGGACAGGGAGGGCGATGGCTACACCTTC.

This rearrangement joins TRBV5-1 to TRBJ1-4; D is unclear. The V gene's germline CDR1 is SGHRS and CDR2 YFSETQ. V shed 4 bases and J shed 5 bases, with 24 bases lying between them. The CDR3 spans 18 residues. CDR3 in amino acids: CASSPGNFPGRRNEKLFF. In nucleotides, the CDR3 is TGCGCCAGCAGCCCGGGGAATTTTCCAGGCAGGAGGAATGAAAAACTGTTTTTT. The complete variable domain, with remaining parts taken from reference TRBV5-1 and TRBJ1-4, reads KAGVTQTPRYLIKTRGQQVTLSCSPISGHRSVSWYQQTPGQGLQFLFEYFSETQRNKGNFPGRFSGRQFSNSRSEMNVSTLELGDSALYLCASSPGNFPGRRNEKLFFGSGTQLSVL.

The rearrangement joins TRBV7-9 to TRBJ1-1; D gene unclear. This CDR3 spans 11 amino acids. The V gene's germline CDR1 is SEHNR and CDR2 FQNEAQ (reference sequence). V lost 4 bases and J lost 11, with 11 bases in between. This CDR3 is CASSSGTWAFF. CDR3 in DNA: TGTGCCAGCAGCTCTGGCACCTGGGCTTTCTTT.